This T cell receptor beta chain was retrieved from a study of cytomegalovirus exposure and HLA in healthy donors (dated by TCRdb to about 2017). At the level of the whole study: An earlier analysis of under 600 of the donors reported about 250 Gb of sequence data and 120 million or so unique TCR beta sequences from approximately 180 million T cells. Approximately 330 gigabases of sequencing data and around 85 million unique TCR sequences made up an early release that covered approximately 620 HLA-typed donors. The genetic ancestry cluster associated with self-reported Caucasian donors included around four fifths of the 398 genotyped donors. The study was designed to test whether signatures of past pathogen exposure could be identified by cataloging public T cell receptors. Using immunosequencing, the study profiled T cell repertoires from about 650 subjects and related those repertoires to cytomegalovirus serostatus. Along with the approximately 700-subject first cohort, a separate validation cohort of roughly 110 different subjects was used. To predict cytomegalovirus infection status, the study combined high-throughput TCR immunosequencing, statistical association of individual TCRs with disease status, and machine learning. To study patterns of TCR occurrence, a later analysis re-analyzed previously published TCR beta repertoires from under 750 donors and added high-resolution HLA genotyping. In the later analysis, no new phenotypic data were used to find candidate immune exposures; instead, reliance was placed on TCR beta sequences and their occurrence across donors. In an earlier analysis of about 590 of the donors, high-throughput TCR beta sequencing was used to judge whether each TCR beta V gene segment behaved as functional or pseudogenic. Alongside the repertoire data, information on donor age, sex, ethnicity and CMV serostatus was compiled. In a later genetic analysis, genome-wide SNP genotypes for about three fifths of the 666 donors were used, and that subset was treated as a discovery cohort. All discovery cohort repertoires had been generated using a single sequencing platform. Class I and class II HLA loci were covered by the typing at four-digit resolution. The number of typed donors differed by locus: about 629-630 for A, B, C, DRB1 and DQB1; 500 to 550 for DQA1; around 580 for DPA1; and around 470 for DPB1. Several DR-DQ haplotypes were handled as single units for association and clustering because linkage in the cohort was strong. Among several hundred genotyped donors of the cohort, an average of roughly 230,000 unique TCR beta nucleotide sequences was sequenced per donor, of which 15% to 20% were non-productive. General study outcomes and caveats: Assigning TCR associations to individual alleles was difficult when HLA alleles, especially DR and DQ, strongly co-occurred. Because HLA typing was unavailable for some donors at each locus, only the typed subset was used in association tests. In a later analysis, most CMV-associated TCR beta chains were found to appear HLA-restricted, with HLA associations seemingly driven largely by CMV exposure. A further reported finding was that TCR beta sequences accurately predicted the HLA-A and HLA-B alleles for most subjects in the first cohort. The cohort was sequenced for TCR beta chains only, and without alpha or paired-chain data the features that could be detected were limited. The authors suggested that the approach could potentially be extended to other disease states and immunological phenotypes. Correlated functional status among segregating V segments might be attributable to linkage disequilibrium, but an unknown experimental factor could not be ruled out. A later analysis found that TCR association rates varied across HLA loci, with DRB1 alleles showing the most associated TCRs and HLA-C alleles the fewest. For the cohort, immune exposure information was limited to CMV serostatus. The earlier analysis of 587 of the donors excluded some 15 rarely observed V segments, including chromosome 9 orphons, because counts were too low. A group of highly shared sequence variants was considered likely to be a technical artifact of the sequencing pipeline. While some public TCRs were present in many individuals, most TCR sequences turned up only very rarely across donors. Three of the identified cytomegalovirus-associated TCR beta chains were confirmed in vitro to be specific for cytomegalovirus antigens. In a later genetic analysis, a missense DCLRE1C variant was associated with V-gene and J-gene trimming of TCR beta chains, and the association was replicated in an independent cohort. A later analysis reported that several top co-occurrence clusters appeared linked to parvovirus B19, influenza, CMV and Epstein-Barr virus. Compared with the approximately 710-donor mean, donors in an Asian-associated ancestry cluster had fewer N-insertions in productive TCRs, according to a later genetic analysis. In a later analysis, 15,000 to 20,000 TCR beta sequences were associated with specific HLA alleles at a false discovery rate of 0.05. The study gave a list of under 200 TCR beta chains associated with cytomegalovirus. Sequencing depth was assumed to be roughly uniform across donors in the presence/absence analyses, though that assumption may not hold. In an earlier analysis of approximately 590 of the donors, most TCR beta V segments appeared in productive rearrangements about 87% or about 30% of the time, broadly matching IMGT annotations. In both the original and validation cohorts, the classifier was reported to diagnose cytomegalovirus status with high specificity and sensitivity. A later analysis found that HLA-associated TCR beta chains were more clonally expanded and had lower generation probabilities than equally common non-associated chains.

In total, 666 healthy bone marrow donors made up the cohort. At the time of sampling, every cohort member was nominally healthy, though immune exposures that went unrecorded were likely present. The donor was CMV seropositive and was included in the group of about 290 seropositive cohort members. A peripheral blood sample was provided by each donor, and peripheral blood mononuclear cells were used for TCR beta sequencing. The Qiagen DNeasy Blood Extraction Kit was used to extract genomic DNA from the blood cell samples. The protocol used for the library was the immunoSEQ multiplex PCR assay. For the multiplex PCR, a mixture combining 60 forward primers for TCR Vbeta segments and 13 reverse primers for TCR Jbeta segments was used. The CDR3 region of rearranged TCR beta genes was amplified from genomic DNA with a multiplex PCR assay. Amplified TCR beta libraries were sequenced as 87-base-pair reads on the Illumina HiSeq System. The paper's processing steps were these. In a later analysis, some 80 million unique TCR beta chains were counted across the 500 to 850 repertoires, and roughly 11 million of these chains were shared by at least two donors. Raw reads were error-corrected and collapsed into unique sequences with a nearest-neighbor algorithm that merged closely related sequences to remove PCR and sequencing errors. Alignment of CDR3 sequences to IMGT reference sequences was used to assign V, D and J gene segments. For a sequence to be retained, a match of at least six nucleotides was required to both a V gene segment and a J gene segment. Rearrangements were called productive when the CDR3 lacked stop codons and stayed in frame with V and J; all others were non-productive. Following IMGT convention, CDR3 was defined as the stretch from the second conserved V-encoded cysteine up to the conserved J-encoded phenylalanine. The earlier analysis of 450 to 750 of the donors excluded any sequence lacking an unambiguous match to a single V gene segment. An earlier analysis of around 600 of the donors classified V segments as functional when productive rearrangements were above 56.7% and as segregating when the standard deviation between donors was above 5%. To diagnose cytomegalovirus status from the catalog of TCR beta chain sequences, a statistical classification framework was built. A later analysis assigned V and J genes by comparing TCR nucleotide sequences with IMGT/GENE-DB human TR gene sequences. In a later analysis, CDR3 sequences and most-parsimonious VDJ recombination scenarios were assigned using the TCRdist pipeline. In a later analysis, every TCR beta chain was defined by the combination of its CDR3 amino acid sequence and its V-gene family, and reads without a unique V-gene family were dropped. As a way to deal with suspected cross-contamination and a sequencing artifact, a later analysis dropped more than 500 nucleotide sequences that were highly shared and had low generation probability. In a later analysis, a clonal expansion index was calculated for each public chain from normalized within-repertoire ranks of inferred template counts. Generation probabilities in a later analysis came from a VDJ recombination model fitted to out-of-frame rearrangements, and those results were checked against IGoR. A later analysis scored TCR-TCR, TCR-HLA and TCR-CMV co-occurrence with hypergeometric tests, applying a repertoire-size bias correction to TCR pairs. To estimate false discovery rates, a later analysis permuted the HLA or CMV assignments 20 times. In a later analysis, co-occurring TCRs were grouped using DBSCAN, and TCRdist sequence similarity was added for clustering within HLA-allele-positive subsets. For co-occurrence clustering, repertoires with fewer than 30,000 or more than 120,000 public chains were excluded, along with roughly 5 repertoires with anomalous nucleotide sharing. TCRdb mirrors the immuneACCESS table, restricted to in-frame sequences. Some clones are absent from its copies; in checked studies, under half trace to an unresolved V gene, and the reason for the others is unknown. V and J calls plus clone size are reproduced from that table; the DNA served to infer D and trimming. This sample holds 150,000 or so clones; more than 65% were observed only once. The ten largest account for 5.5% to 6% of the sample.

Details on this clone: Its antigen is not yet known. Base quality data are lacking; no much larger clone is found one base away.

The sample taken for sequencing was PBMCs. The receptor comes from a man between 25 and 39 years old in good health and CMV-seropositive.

The CDR3 corresponds to CAWSAGSETQYF. The nucleotide sequence reads TGTGCCTGGAGTGCGGGTTCGGAGACCCAGTACTTC. The chain links TRBV30 with TRBJ2-5, with the D gene call left open. The CDR3 covers 12 residues, taking in both the cysteine and the phenylalanine. Solely the CDR3 DNA is kept, with 36 bases framed from the first base. CDR1 GTSNPN and CDR2 SVGIG were looked up in the germline V gene (reference sequence). V is clipped by 1 base and J by 5 bases, and the sequence between their germline boundaries is 8 bases long.